The entry below gives a single T cell receptor beta chain sequence along with its context. This clonotype was detected only a few times. Its antigen remains undetermined. Base quality data are lacking; no much larger clone is found one base away. This entry is derived from a study of T cells after yellow fever vaccination (dated 2019 in TCRdb). Broadly, across the study: The SMART-Seq v4 Ultra Low Input RNA kit was used to prepare libraries from fractions with low cell numbers. To follow T-cell clones before and after both primary and booster YFV17D yellow fever vaccination, bulk TCR alpha and beta repertoires underwent longitudinal sequencing. Two healthy male donors, one aged 18 to 29 and one aged 30 to 39 years, were included in the cohort. Bulk PBMC replicates and cell subsets were isolated from blood drawn at multiple timepoints before and after both primary and secondary immunization.

The CDR3 starts with the cysteine, ends with the valine, and has 19 residues. Only CDR3 DNA is held: 57 bases, read in frame from base 1. From the germline V gene, CDR1 is MNHEY and CDR2 is SVGEGT. V gives up 4 bases and J gives up 0 bases, and the segment between their germline ends measures 25 bases. The intended sense of this specimen's treatment or condition label: live attenuated yellow fever vaccine strain. Two biological replicates of bulk PBMCs were collected at each blood-draw timepoint. A standard Ficoll-Paque protocol was used to isolate PBMCs from peripheral blood. TriZol was used to extract RNA from bulk PBMCs, from CD4 and CD8 fractions, and from dextramer-positive and dextramer-negative fractions. Reads for this sample came from an Illumina NovaSeq 6000. TCR cDNA was made using 5'RACE template switching, a step that added a universal primer site and unique molecular identifiers. Priming of cDNA synthesis was performed from both the TCR alpha and TCR beta constant segments. Library amplification used two PCR steps, and the second PCR step added sample barcodes and sequencing adapters. Sequencing of the libraries was done on either Illumina HiSeq 2500 (2x100 bp) or NovaSeq (2x150 bp). Regarding the original processing steps: MIGEC was used to demultiplex reads and collapse the reads into UMI consensus sequences, and MiXCR was used for V(D)J alignment. Clonotypes responding to the vaccine were identified with edgeR on replicate PBMC samples, with the criteria of FDR below 0.01 and a log2 fold change above 5 up to day 15. Bulk clonotypes were assigned CD4 or CD8 identity according to which sequenced CD4 or CD8 repertoire held them at higher abundance. TCRdb passed the public sequencing reads through fastp at Q25 and MiXCR, retaining productive beta sequences. Each CDR3 protein gets just one entry, which takes the most common genes and DNA from the rows behind it. TCRdb, rather than the study authors, made the V and J calls. The sample contains fewer than 450,000 distinct CDR3 sequences, around 4.1% of them found a single time. The ten most abundant clones make up approximately 25% of the sample.

Overall study results and their limits: Most clones expanded after primary vaccination (around 97% of CD4 and 88% of CD8) were re-detected after the booster, suggesting that broad memory maintenance occurred. A small share of clonotypes was detected in both CD4 and CD8 compartments, with the overlap likely arising from convergent recombination. Because only a couple of donors were included in the study, the extent to which the findings can be generalized is limited. Compared with the primary T-cell response, the secondary T-cell response was weaker but faster, peaking on day 5 rather than day 15. Because abundant contaminating clonotypes from the bulk population could be contained in FACS-sorted repertoires, computational filtering was required.

Sequencing used PBMCs, obtained 5 days after the yellow fever booster vaccination. The sequence was collected from a man aged 18-30 years who received the YFV17D yellow fever vaccine. The chain couples TRBV6-2 or TRBV6-3 to TRBJ2-7; the best D guess is TRBD1, with 5 bases matching. At the DNA level, the sequence is TGTGCCAGCAGTTCAGCCCCCAGGGAATGGAGATTGAGCTCCTACGAGCAGTACGTC. Its translation is CASSSAPREWRLSSYEQYV.